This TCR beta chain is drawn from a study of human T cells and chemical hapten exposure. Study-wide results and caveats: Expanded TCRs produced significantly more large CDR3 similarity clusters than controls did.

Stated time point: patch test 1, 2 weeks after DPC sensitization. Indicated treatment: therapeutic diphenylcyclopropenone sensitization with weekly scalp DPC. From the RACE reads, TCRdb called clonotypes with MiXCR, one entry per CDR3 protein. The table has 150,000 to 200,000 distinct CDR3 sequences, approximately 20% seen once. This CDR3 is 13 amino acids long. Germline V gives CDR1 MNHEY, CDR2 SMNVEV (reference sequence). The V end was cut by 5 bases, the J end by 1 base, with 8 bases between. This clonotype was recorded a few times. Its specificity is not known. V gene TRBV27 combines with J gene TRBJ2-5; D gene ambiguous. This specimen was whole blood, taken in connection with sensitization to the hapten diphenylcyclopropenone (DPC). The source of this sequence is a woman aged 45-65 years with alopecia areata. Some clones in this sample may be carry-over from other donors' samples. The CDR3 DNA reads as TGTGCCAGCAGTGAGGCCGGCCAAGAGACCCAGTACTTC. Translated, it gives CASSEAGQETQYF.